This T cell receptor beta chain was recorded in a study of cytomegalovirus exposure and HLA in healthy donors. Whole-study context: Both the approximately 130 validation repertoires and the approximately 700 first-cohort repertoires used the same platform, as reported by a later analysis.

Libraries were prepared by immunoSEQ multiplex PCR; TCRdb keeps only in-frame clonotypes and omits some of them. The table has 80,000 to 90,000 clones, roughly 97% seen once; the top ten hold 0.78%. Germline assignment: CDR1 LGHNA and CDR2 YSLEER. The V gene lost 0 bases and the J gene lost 0 bases, with 11 bases spanning the gap. CDR3 length: 16 amino acids. As regards this clone: Its matching antigen is unknown.

Study-wide results and limits: Researchers catalogued about 150 TCR beta chains as cytomegalovirus-associated. The dataset shows that most TCR sequences were rare, while some public TCRs occurred in many donors.

Among the roughly 120 subjects of the validation cohort, separate from the roughly 730-subject first cohort, were the donors. This clonotype was sampled from a young man in good health and CMV-seronegative. The chain couples TRBV4-3 to TRBJ1-1, with a tentative D call TRBD1 (6 bases). Sequencing used PBMCs. The CDR3 nucleotides read TGCGCCAGCAGCCAAGACACGACAGGCCTGAACACTGAAGCTTTCTTT. Protein: CASSQDTTGLNTEAFF.